One sample yielded the 12 T cell receptor beta chains listed below, sequenced in a study of shared clonotypes between healthy human individuals. The table came from immunoSEQ multiplex PCR; TCRdb's copy has only in-frame clones and leaves some out. The sample includes millions of clones, over 85% of them seen just once. As defined, naive CD8 cells were CD45RO-negative and positively selected for CCR7, with terminally differentiated effector memory CD45RA+ cells excluded. Sequencing input: naive CD8+ T cells sorted from blood. The receptors here all came from a man younger than 35 in good health.

The chain combines TRBV28 with TRBJ2-1; no reliable D call. Looked up from germline, CDR1 is MDHEN and CDR2 is SYDVKM. The V end lost 5 bases, the J end lost 0 bases, and 11 bases lay between the germline ends. The CDR3 length is 15 residues. The CDR3 DNA is TGTGCCAGCAGTGATGATACGAGCTCCTACAATGAGCAGTTCTTC. Protein product: CASSDDTSSYNEQFF. The complete variable domain, with remaining parts taken from reference TRBV28 and TRBJ2-1, reads DVKVTQSSRYLVKRTGEKVFLECVQDMDHENMFWYRQDPGLGLRLIYFSYDVKMKEKGDIPEGYSVSREKKERFSLILESASTNQTSMYLCASSDDTSSYNEQFFGPGTRLTVL.

The chain recombines TRBV10-2 with TRBJ1-1; D unresolved. The germline V and J ends were trimmed by 7 bases and 9 bases, with 21 bases remaining between them. The germline gives CDR1 WSHSY, CDR2 SAAADI. CDR3 length: 14 amino acids. CDR3 DNA sequence: TGCGCCAGCACTCCGGACGGTGAGGGCTGGAAAGCTTTCTTT. This encodes CASTPDGEGWKAFF.

This clone occurred once. This chain connects TRBV10-3 to TRBJ2-7, with 7 bases fitting TRBD2. The ends lost 7 bases at V and 5 bases at J; junction bases unmatched: 5. Germline V gives CDR1 ENHRY, CDR2 SYGVKD. CDR3 length equals 12 residues. DNA for the CDR3: TGTGCCATCACGGCTAGCGGAAACGAGCAGTACTTC. It yields the protein CAITASGNEQYF.

The chain has TRBV4-1 and TRBJ2-7; 12 bases align to TRBD2. The CDR3 spans 15 residues. From germline, CDR1 is MGHRA and CDR2 YSYEKL. V lost 5 bases and J lost 0; bases outside the gene matches: 2. CDR3 amino acids: CASSTSGRSSYEQYF. CDR3 coding DNA: TGCGCCAGCAGCACTAGCGGGAGGAGCTCCTACGAGCAGTACTTC.

V gene TRBV4-1 combines with J gene TRBJ1-5; D possibly corresponds to TRBD1 (5 bases). V lost 5 bases and J 5 bases, leaving 16 bases between the germline ends. The CDR3 is 15 residues long. Germline CDR1 reads MGHRA; CDR2 reads YSYEKL. CDR3 coding DNA: TGCGCCAGCAGCGCCGGGGACGGAGAAGATCAGCCCCAGCATTTT. Amino acids: CASSAGDGEDQPQHF.

V is TRBV5-1 and J is TRBJ1-3; tentatively, D is TRBD1 (5 bases). The germline V and J ends were trimmed by 9 bases and 3 bases, with 19 bases remaining between them. Germline loops: CDR1 SGHRS, CDR2 YFSETQ. This CDR3 has 15 amino acids. CDR3 sequence reads: CATRTGTADGNTIYF. In DNA form, the CDR3 reads TGCGCCACCCGCACCGGGACCGCCGATGGAAACACCATATATTTT.

The chain carries TRBV13 and TRBJ1-4, with 7 bases that match TRBD1. The V gene's germline CDR1 is PRHDT and CDR2 FYEKMQ (reference sequence). Trimming cost V 2 bases and J 7 bases; bases outside gene matches: 10. The CDR3 is 16 amino acids. CDR3 region: CASSLTTGTVVEKLFF. The DNA for the CDR3 is TGTGCCAGCAGCTTAACGACCGGGACAGTGGTTGAAAAACTGTTTTTT. Full variable domain (missing parts from reference TRBV13 and TRBJ1-4): AAGVIQSPRHLIKEKRETATLKCYPIPRHDTVYWYQQGPGQDPQFLISFYEKMQSDKGSIPDRFSAQQFSDYHSELNMSSLELGDSALYFCASSLTTGTVVEKLFFGSGTQLSVL.

The rearrangement links TRBV5-4 to TRBJ1-1, with D uncertain. Per the germline V gene, CDR1 is SGHNT and CDR2 is YYREEE (reference sequence). The V end was cut by 3 bases, the J end by 8 bases, with 11 bases between. This CDR3 is built from 12 residues. In nucleotides, the CDR3 is TGTGCCAGCAGCTACGGAGGAGAAGAAGCTTTCTTT. It specifies CASSYGGEEAFF.

V and J are TRBV9 and TRBJ1-2, with TRBD1 matching 9 bases. V was clipped by 5 bases and J by 8 bases; unmatched bases: 4. The CDR3 runs 12 residues. CDR1 SGDLS and CDR2 YYNGEE come from the germline V gene. In DNA, the CDR3 is TGTGCCAGCAGTGGGACAGGGAGAGGCTACACCTTC. Protein: CASSGTGRGYTF.

The genes are TRBV5-1 and TRBJ2-7, with 9 bases matching TRBD1. In germline, CDR1 is SGHRS, CDR2 YFSETQ. The CDR3 is 18 amino acids. V was pared by 0 bases and J by 3 bases, with 13 bases of the junction left unmatched. The CDR3 sequence: CASSLDPITGTGSYEQYF. CDR3 bases: TGCGCCAGCAGCTTGGACCCTATTACAGGGACAGGGAGCTACGAGCAGTACTTC.

This sequence joins TRBV2 and TRBJ1-1; 7 bases agree with TRBD1. Unmatched junction bases numbered 6, after V lost 5 bases and J lost 6 bases. There are 13 residues in the CDR3. Germline-derived CDR1 and CDR2 are SNHLY and FYNNEI. The CDR3 protein is CASSLTGAAEAFF. CDR3 DNA sequence: TGTGCCAGCAGTTTAACAGGGGCGGCTGAAGCTTTCTTT.

V is TRBV6-6 and J is TRBJ2-3; possibly TRBD2 for D (5 bases). The CDR3 contains 16 residues. Germline CDR1 and CDR2: MNHNY and SVGAGI (reference sequence). With 8 bases removed from V and 1 base from J, the gap between germline ends came to 19 bases. The CDR3 spells CASRGVAGQRTDTQYF. In DNA, the CDR3 is TGTGCCAGCCGCGGAGTTGCGGGCCAACGCACAGATACGCAGTATTTT.